This T cell receptor beta chain was captured in a study of blood T cell repertoires in COVID-19. Across the study: Acute and convalescent COVID-19 samples came from the United States, Italy and Spain. T cells, B-cell-depleted T cells, or PBMCs provided the cDNA or gDNA that served as material.

How the authors handled the data: Amplification of reference gene primers was used by the study to estimate nucleated cell counts. Here immunoSEQ multiplex PCR was the method, and the copy in TCRdb shows in-frame clones only, minus some. V and J calls and clone size come straight from that table; D and trimming were deduced from the DNA. The data hold around 250,000 clones, with less than 90% observed a single time. There are 15 residues in the CDR3. V dropped 0 bases and J dropped 2 bases, with 11 bases sitting between them. The germline V gene encodes CDR1 SGHRS and CDR2 YFSETQ. The sample consisted of peripheral blood. The chain couples TRBV5-1 to TRBJ2-5; D is undetermined. This TCR was sampled from a woman between 35 and 50 years old who had recovered from COVID-19. CDR3 residues: CASSLDLYPQETQYF. The CDR3 DNA reads TGCGCCAGCAGCTTGGACTTGTACCCGCAAGAGACCCAGTACTTC.